The 5 T cell receptor beta chains below all came from one sample that was sequenced in a study of Ad26.COV2.S vaccination and SARS-CoV-2 variants. Sample treatment: roughly 18 received Ad26.COV2.S at low or high dose, single or two shots; about five received placebo; per-sample allocation not given. All samples were drawn on day 63, counting from the first vaccine or placebo injection. Clones were sequenced by immunoSEQ multiplex PCR, and TCRdb holds only the in-frame ones, with some missing. The sample has about 350,000 clones; about 88% are singletons. Sequenced here: peripheral blood, sampled in a trial of Ad26.COV2.S vaccine versus placebo. The receptors were sampled from a person between 18 and 59 years old who received the Ad26.COV2.S COVID-19 vaccine or a placebo.

In DNA, the CDR3 is TGCGCCAGCAGTCCGAACCAGGTCATGGGGTCACCCCTCCACTTT. It translates to CASSPNQVMGSPLHF. V and J are TRBV5-1 and TRBJ1-6; D gene uncertain. With 5 bases removed from V and 10 bases from J, the gap between germline ends came to 19 bases. The CDR3 totals 15 residues. Germline CDR1 reads SGHRS; CDR2 reads YFSETQ.

As regards this clone: Other DNA sequences of this sample code for an identical CDR3. The J gene is TRBJ2-3, the V gene TRBV6-2 or TRBV6-3; D uncertain. Trimming took 5 bases from V and 3 from J, leaving 3 bases between them. Germline values: CDR1 MNHEY, CDR2 SVGEGT. CDR3 length equals 11 residues. The CDR3 protein is CASSRTDTQYF. The CDR3 DNA reads as TGTGCCAGCAGTCGAACAGATACGCAGTATTTT.

V is TRBV27 and J is TRBJ1-6; 7 bases are a match to TRBD1. CDR1 and CDR2 (germline): MNHEY, SMNVEV (reference sequence). CDR3 size: 15 residues. Unmatched junction bases numbered 7, after V lost 3 bases and J lost 8 bases. This chain's CDR3 is CASSFRQGRDSPLHF. As DNA, the CDR3 is TGTGCCAGCAGTTTTCGACAGGGTAGGGATTCACCCCTCCACTTT.

About this clone: Other DNA sequences in this sample translate to the same CDR3. This rearrangement joins TRBV27 to TRBJ1-2, with 7 positions matching TRBD1. V lost 4 bases to trimming and J lost 2 bases; unmatched junction nucleotides: 4. Germline CDR1 MNHEY, CDR2 SMNVEV (reference sequence). This CDR3 has 14 residues. CDR3 amino acids: CASSWRQGNYGYTF. CDR3 nucleotide sequence: TGTGCCAGCAGTTGGCGACAGGGAAACTATGGCTACACCTTC.

V gene TRBV28 combines with J gene TRBJ1-1; 9 positions agree with TRBD1. CDR3 length: 13 amino acids. V lost 1 base and J lost 7; bases outside the gene matches: 1. Germline V gene sequence: CDR1 MDHEN, CDR2 SYDVKM. The CDR3 sequence is CASSLSDRGEAFF. CDR3 sequence (DNA): TGTGCCAGCAGTTTATCGGACAGGGGTGAAGCTTTCTTT.